This T cell receptor beta chain was captured in a study of blood T cell repertoires in COVID-19. Overall study context: PBMCs, B-cell-depleted T cells, or T cells provided the cDNA or gDNA that made up the material.

The CDR3 is 15 amino acids. V shed 4 bases and J shed 0 bases, with 12 bases lying between them. The germline V gene has CDR1 WSHSY and CDR2 SAAADI. Authors' methods: Amplification of reference gene primers provided the estimated nucleated cell counts. Measured with immunoSEQ multiplex PCR; TCRdb has only the in-frame clones, and not every one. D and trimming come from the DNA, and the V and J calls and clone size come from that table. The sample lists about 260,000 clones; 70% to 90% were seen once. V is TRBV10-2 and J is TRBJ1-1, with D possibly being TRBD1 (6 bases). The origin of this receptor is a man in his sixties who had recovered from COVID-19. Sequenced sample: peripheral blood. Written as DNA, the CDR3 is TGCGCCAGCAGTGCACTACAGGGCATGAACACTGAAGCTTTCTTT. It specifies CASSALQGMNTEAFF.